Following are 31 T cell receptor beta chains from one sample sequenced in a study of T cells after yellow fever vaccination. Via MiXCR, TCRdb re-called the 5' RACE reads, giving one row per CDR3 protein. The sample carries 500,000 to 650,000 distinct CDR3 sequences, approximately 13% recorded once. The source was PBMCs, collected on the day of the yellow fever booster vaccination. These receptors were obtained from a man aged 25-45 years who received the YFV17D yellow fever vaccine.

This clonotype has just a few counts. V is TRBV7-9 and J is TRBJ2-5; D is possibly TRBD2 (6 bases). The CDR3 extends over 15 amino acids. Trimming removed 8 bases at V and 0 bases at J, with 16 bases between. Per germline, CDR1 SEHNR and CDR2 FQNEAQ (reference sequence). Here the CDR3 DNA reads TGTGCCAGCCGGAGGTGGGAGGATGACCAAGAGACCCAGTACTTC. It codes for CASRRWEDDQETQYF.

This clonotype appeared a few times. The V call is TRBV5-1, the J call TRBJ1-3; D not resolved. CDR1 SGHRS and CDR2 YFSETQ come from the germline V gene. The V end was cut by 0 bases, the J end by 0 bases, with 7 bases between. This CDR3 region has 15 residues. The CDR3 region has the DNA TGCGCCAGCAGCTTGGACAGTCTCTCTGGAAACACCATATATTTT. Translation: CASSLDSLSGNTIYF. Supplemented by reference TRBV5-1 and TRBJ1-3, the full variable domain reads KAGVTQTPRYLIKTRGQQVTLSCSPISGHRSVSWYQQTPGQGLQFLFEYFSETQRNKGNFPGRFSGRQFSNSRSEMNVSTLELGDSALYLCASSLDSLSGNTIYFGEGSWLTVV.

The rearrangement uses TRBV12-3 or TRBV12-4 and TRBJ2-2; D ambiguous. Trimming stripped 5 bases from V and 6 bases from J, with 10 bases between. This CDR3 contains 13 residues. The CDR3 protein is CASSPRPPGELFF. CDR3 nucleotide sequence: TGTGCCAGCAGTCCCCGTCCCCCCGGGGAGCTGTTTTTT.

This clonotype was detected only a few times. This chain joins TRBV30 and TRBJ2-2; the D gene is possibly TRBD1 (5 bases). The CDR3 totals 13 residues. Trimming removed 1 base from V and 6 bases from J, with 9 bases in between. Germline values: CDR1 GTSNPN, CDR2 SVGIG (reference sequence). CDR3 loop: CAWSAQGPGELFF. CDR3 DNA: TGTGCCTGGAGTGCCCAGGGCCCCGGGGAGCTGTTTTTT.

This sequence joins TRBV5-1 and TRBJ2-7; D unclear. Germline V lookup: CDR1 SGHRS, CDR2 YFSETQ. The CDR3 loop spans 13 amino acids. Trimming shortened V by 2 bases and J by 4 bases, and 10 bases separated the two germline ends. The CDR3: CASSFPSGYEQYF. As DNA, the CDR3 is TGCGCCAGCAGCTTCCCTTCTGGGTACGAGCAGTACTTC.

In this sample, this clonotype is medium-sized. The chain carries TRBV2 and TRBJ1-1; weak D call: TRBD1 (5 bases). Deletions cut 4 bases from V and 6 bases from J, with 12 bases between. Germline V gene sequence: CDR1 SNHLY, CDR2 FYNNEI. The CDR3 sequence is 13 residues long. Here the CDR3 reads CASSVTGYPEAFF. DNA for the CDR3: TGTGCCAGCAGTGTTACAGGATACCCTGAAGCTTTCTTT.

This clonotype was seen only a few times. This sequence joins TRBV9 and TRBJ2-1; TRBD1 aligns across 7 bases. V trimming: 4 bases; J trimming: 7 bases; junction bases outside the gene matches: 17. This CDR3 has 17 amino acids. The germline CDR1 and CDR2 sequences are SGDLS and YYNGEE. CDR3 in amino acids: CASSSLPTGERRNEQFF. For the CDR3, the DNA is TGTGCCAGCAGCTCCCTTCCAACAGGGGAAAGGAGAAATGAGCAGTTCTTC.

The V and J genes are TRBV3-1 and TRBJ2-1, with unresolved D. The V and J ends lost 6 bases and 3 bases respectively, with 21 bases between them. Per the germline V gene, CDR1 is LGHDT and CDR2 is YNNKEL (reference sequence). The CDR3 has 17 residues. Here the CDR3 reads CASSNHPGAASYNEQFF. In DNA, the CDR3 is TGTGCCAGCAGTAACCATCCCGGCGCGGCCAGCTACAATGAGCAGTTCTTC.

This clonotype occurred a few times. CDR3 sequence reads: CASSNDRPTEAFF. The CDR3 region has the DNA TGTGCCAGCAGCAACGATCGGCCCACTGAAGCTTTCTTT. The chain couples TRBV28 to TRBJ1-1; no clear D. The CDR3 covers 13 residues. Trimming cost V 6 bases and J 4 bases, with 12 bases left between them. Per the germline V gene, CDR1 is MDHEN and CDR2 is SYDVKM. Filled out from reference TRBV28 and TRBJ1-1, the complete variable domain reads DVKVTQSSRYLVKRTGEKVFLECVQDMDHENMFWYRQDPGLGLRLIYFSYDVKMKEKGDIPEGYSVSREKKERFSLILESASTNQTSMYLCASSNDRPTEAFFGQGTRLTVV.

This chain joins TRBV20-1 and TRBJ1-4; D ambiguous. Germline V gene lookup returns CDR1 DFQATT and CDR2 SNEGSKA (reference sequence). This CDR3 is built from 12 residues. Trimming pared 7 bases from V and 0 bases from J, leaving 6 bases between. Written as DNA, the CDR3 is TGCAGTGGGGGTGCAACTAATGAAAAACTGTTTTTT. This translates into CSGGATNEKLFF.

The chain has TRBV3-1 and TRBJ2-7; tentative D call: TRBD2 (6 bases). CDR3 length equals 14 residues. V lost 4 bases, J lost 6 bases, and 16 bases lay in between. Germline V gene lookup returns CDR1 LGHDT and CDR2 YNNKEL (reference sequence). CDR3 bases: TGTGCCAGCAGCCCCCCATCTTCCGGGAGCGAGCAGTACTTC. Protein sequence: CASSPPSSGSEQYF.

V is TRBV18 and J is TRBJ2-1; 7 nucleotides match TRBD2. V shed 5 bases and J 0 bases; nucleotides not matched to a gene: 7. Germline CDR1 and CDR2: KGHSH and LQKENI. CDR3 length equals 16 residues. This CDR3 reads CASSFGEGRSYNEQFF. The DNA of the CDR3 is TGTGCCAGCTCATTTGGGGAGGGCCGCTCCTACAATGAGCAGTTCTTC.

This clonotype appeared many times. The chain is built from TRBV5-1 and TRBJ2-3, with D unresolved. The CDR3 loop spans 14 amino acids. The germline CDR1 and CDR2 sequences are SGHRS and YFSETQ. V was trimmed by 0 bases and J by 5 bases, leaving 10 bases between them. For the CDR3, the DNA is TGCGCCAGCAGCTTGGTAGAAGAGGTAGATACGCAGTATTTT. Translated, it gives CASSLVEEVDTQYF.

This clonotype came up many times. This sequence joins TRBV12-3 or TRBV12-4 and TRBJ2-7, with D tentatively TRBD1 (5 bases). Between the trimmed V and J ends, which lost 6 bases and 2 bases, there was a span of 8 bases. This CDR3 comprises 12 residues. The CDR3 DNA sequence: TGTGCCAGCAGCGACAGAACCTACGAGCAGTACTTC. It specifies CASSDRTYEQYF.

The V call is TRBV12-3 or TRBV12-4, the J call TRBJ2-2; 7 bases fit TRBD1. V lost 5 bases and J lost 7; bases outside the gene matches: 7. CDR3 length equals 14 residues. The CDR3 DNA reads as TGTGCCAGCAGTCCGACAGGGTGGGACGGGGAGCTGTTTTTT. Protein: CASSPTGWDGELFF.

This clonotype has more than one count but fewer than ten. The CDR3, as DNA: TGTGCCATCAGTTGGGACAGGGCACCCAATGAGCAGTTCTTC. It yields the protein CAISWDRAPNEQFF. The chain recombines TRBV10-3 with TRBJ2-1, with 9 bases aligning to TRBD1. The CDR3 extends over 14 amino acids. Germline CDR1 is ENHRY and CDR2 is SYGVKD. V was clipped by 5 bases and J by 6 bases; unmatched bases: 5.

The V gene is TRBV29-1, the J gene TRBJ2-3; D might be TRBD1 or TRBD2, each matching 5 bases. There are 14 residues in the CDR3. Trimming shortened V by 5 bases and J by 0 bases, and 12 bases separated the two germline ends. The germline V gene has CDR1 SQVTM and CDR2 ANQGSEA. CDR3 coding DNA: TGCAGCGTTCTCCGGGACGGAAGCACAGATACGCAGTATTTT. Its protein is CSVLRDGSTDTQYF.

This clonotype occurred many times. V usage is TRBV9 and J usage is TRBJ2-1; tentative D call: TRBD2 (6 bases). V was clipped by 3 bases and J by 7 bases, with 20 bases between them. CDR3 length: 16 amino acids. CDR1 and CDR2 from the germline V gene are SGDLS and YYNGEE. This CDR3 reads CASSARRELFRNEQFF. CDR3 DNA: TGTGCCAGCAGCGCCCGCCGGGAGTTGTTTCGGAATGAGCAGTTCTTC.

V usage is TRBV5-4 and J usage is TRBJ2-7; TRBD2 agrees at 7 bases. Trimming removed 2 bases from V and 3 bases from J; junction bases left unmatched: 8. Germline CDR1 reads SGHNT; CDR2 reads YYREEE (reference sequence). The CDR3 contains 15 residues. The CDR3 DNA reads TGTGCCAGCAGCTTAGTAGCGGGTCGTGACTACGAGCAGTACTTC. Its translation: CASSLVAGRDYEQYF.

This clonotype has more than one count but fewer than ten. The J gene is TRBJ1-1, the V gene TRBV7-2; possible D gene TRBD1, 5 bases. The CDR3 consists of 13 residues. V gave up 7 bases and J gave up 12 bases, with 21 bases separating them. CDR1 SGHTA and CDR2 FQGNSA come from the germline V gene. The CDR3 spells CASMGGGGMISFF. CDR3 nucleotides: TGTGCCAGCATGGGGGGTGGGGGGATGATATCTTTCTTT.

The chain carries TRBV20-1 and TRBJ2-7; D is possibly TRBD1 or TRBD2 (5 bases each). The CDR3 is 14 residues long. Trimming took off 6 bases at V and 0 bases at J, with 15 bases between the two ends. The germline CDR1 and CDR2 sequences are DFQATT and SNEGSKA (reference sequence). The CDR3 sequence is CSAFEGGHSYEQYF. The CDR3 coding sequence is TGCAGTGCCTTCGAAGGAGGACACTCCTACGAGCAGTACTTC.

This clonotype has ten or more counts. This sequence joins TRBV28 and TRBJ2-3, with 8 bases that match TRBD1. Unmatched junction bases numbered 10, after V lost 6 bases and J lost 2 bases. The V gene's germline CDR1 is MDHEN and CDR2 SYDVKM. CDR3 length: 16 amino acids. The CDR3 coding sequence is TGTGCCAGCAGCCTCTCCGGACAGGGCTACACAGATACGCAGTATTTT. Translating gives CASSLSGQGYTDTQYF.

The J gene is TRBJ2-7, the V gene TRBV28; D is tentatively TRBD1 or TRBD2 (5 bases each). V was shortened by 7 bases and J by 2 bases, with 18 bases between the two germline ends. The CDR3 is 15 residues long. Germline values: CDR1 MDHEN, CDR2 SYDVKM. The CDR3, as DNA: TGTGCCAGCACGCTATACGGGGCGGGCACCTACGAGCAGTACTTC. Translation: CASTLYGAGTYEQYF. The full variable domain, in which reference TRBV28 and TRBJ2-7 provide the parts outside the CDR3, is DVKVTQSSRYLVKRTGEKVFLECVQDMDHENMFWYRQDPGLGLRLIYFSYDVKMKEKGDIPEGYSVSREKKERFSLILESASTNQTSMYLCASTLYGAGTYEQYFGPGTRLTVT.

This clonotype was counted between two and nine times. CDR3 bases: TGTGCCAGCAGCCCGGGACTAGCGGGAGGCCGTTACGAGCAGTACTTC. Translation gives CASSPGLAGGRYEQYF. The chain couples TRBV28 to TRBJ2-7, with TRBD2 matching over 15 bases. Trimming cost V 6 bases and J 4 bases; bases outside gene matches: 7. CDR3 length: 16 residues. CDR1 is MDHEN, CDR2 SYDVKM, per germline.

In regard to this clonotype: Germline is not matched at one junction end, which may reflect a read error. The rearrangement links TRBV11-3 to TRBJ2-1; D remains ambiguous. The CDR3 runs to 13 residues. The germline V gene encodes CDR1 SGHNT and CDR2 YENEEA. CDR3 residues: CASSLNENGRILF. CDR3 sequence (DNA): TGTGCCAGCAGCTTAAACGAAAACGGCAGGATACTCTTC.

This clonotype has more than one count but fewer than ten. The J gene is TRBJ2-1, the V gene TRBV7-2, with D perhaps assigned TRBD1 or TRBD2 (6 bases each). Germline V gene data show CDR1 as SGHTA and CDR2 as FQGNSA. This CDR3 spans 17 amino acids. The V gene lost 2 bases and the J gene lost 5 bases, with 19 bases spanning the gap. The CDR3 loop reads CASSLLGGQAPNNEQFF. The CDR3 DNA is TGTGCCAGCAGCTTACTAGGGGGGCAGGCTCCGAACAATGAGCAGTTCTTC.

This sequence joins TRBV6-5 and TRBJ2-7; 7 nucleotides match TRBD1. After removal of 2 bases from V and 3 bases from J, the junction contained 7 bases not matched to a gene. The CDR3 is 15 residues long. Germline-derived CDR1 and CDR2 are MNHEY and SVGAGI. The CDR3 bases are TGTGCCAGCAGTTACCGACAGGGTGGTGGCTACGAGCAGTACTTC. Translated: CASSYRQGGGYEQYF.

The rearrangement links TRBV20-1 to TRBJ1-2; D is possibly TRBD1 (5 bases). Germline V CDR1 and CDR2: DFQATT, SNEGSKA (reference sequence). V lost 6 bases to trimming and J lost 6 bases, with 17 bases between them. This CDR3 comprises 13 residues. CDR3 region: CSATPGPSDGYTF. For the CDR3, the DNA is TGCAGTGCAACACCGGGGCCCAGTGATGGCTACACCTTC.

The J gene is TRBJ2-1, the V gene TRBV10-2, with 9 bases lining up with TRBD2. This CDR3 is 14 amino acids long. Looked up from germline, CDR1 is WSHSY and CDR2 is SAAADI. V was pared by 7 bases and J by 7 bases, with 8 bases of the junction left unmatched. The CDR3 DNA sequence: TGCGCCAGCAACCCCGGGACTAGCTCTAATGAGCAGTTCTTC. Protein product: CASNPGTSSNEQFF.

This clonotype was picked up a small number of times. The chain is built from TRBV5-1 and TRBJ2-6; D unresolved. V was trimmed by 0 bases and J by 2 bases, leaving 9 bases between them. The CDR3 extends over 16 amino acids. CDR1 and CDR2 from the germline V gene are SGHRS and YFSETQ. The CDR3: CASSLDPSAGANVLTF. In DNA form, the CDR3 reads TGCGCCAGCAGCTTGGATCCCTCTGCTGGGGCCAACGTCCTGACTTTC.

The chain links TRBV5-6 to TRBJ2-3; D may be TRBD2 (7 bases). This CDR3 spans 17 amino acids. Germline CDR1 and CDR2: SGHDT and YYEEEE. V was shortened by 4 bases and J by 6 bases, with 24 bases between the two germline ends. In nucleotides, the CDR3 is TGTGCCAGCAGCCCGGGGGCGGCCCGGGACGGGGGGGATACGCAGTATTTT. Protein: CASSPGAARDGGDTQYF.